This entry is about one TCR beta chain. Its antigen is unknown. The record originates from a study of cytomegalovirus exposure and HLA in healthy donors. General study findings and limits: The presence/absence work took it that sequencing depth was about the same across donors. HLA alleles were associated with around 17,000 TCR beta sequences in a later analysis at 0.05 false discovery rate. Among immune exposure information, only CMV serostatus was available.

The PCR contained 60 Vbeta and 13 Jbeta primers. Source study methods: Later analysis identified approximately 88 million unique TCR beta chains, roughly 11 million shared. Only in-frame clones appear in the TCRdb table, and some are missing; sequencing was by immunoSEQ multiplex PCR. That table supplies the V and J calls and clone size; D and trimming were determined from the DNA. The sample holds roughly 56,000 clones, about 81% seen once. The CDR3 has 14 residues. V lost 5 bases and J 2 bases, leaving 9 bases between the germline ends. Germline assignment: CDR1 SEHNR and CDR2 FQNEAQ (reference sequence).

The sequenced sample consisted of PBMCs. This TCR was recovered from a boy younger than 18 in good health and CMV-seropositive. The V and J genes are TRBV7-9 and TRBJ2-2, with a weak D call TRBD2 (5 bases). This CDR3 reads CASSPRTNTGELFF. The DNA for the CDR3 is TGTGCCAGCAGCCCAAGGACTAACACCGGGGAGCTGTTTTTT.